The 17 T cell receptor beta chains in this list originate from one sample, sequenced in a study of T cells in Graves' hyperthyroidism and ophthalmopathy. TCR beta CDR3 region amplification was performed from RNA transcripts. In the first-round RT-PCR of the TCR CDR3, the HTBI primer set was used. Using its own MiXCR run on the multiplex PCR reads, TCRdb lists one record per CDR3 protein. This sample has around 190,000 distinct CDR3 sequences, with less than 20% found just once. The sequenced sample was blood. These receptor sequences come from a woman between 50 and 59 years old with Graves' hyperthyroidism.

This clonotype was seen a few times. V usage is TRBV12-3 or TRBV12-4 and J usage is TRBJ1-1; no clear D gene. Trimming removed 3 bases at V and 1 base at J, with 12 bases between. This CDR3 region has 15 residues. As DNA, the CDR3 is TGTGCCAGCAGTTTGAGGAACGGGAAGAACACTGAAGCTTTCTTT. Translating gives CASSLRNGKNTEAFF.

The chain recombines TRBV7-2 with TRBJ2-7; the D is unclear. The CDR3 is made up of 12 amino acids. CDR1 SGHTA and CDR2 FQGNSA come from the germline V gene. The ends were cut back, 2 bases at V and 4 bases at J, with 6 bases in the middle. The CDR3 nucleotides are TGTGCCAGCAGCTTAAGGCAGTACGAGCAGTACTTC. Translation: CASSLRQYEQYF.

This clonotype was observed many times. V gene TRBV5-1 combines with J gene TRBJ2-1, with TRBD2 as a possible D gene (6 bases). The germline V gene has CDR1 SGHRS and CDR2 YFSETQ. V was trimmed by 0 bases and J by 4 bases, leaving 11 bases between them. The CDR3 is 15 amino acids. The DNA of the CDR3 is TGCGCCAGCAGCTTGGAGCTCCGGGGGTACAATGAGCAGTTCTTC. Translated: CASSLELRGYNEQFF.

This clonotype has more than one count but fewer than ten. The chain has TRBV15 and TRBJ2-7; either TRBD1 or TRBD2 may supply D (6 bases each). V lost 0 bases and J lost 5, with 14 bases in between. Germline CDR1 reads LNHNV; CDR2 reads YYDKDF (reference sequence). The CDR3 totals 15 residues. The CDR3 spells CATSRDLGGRNEQYF. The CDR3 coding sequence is TGTGCCACCAGCAGAGATTTGGGGGGCCGGAACGAGCAGTACTTC.

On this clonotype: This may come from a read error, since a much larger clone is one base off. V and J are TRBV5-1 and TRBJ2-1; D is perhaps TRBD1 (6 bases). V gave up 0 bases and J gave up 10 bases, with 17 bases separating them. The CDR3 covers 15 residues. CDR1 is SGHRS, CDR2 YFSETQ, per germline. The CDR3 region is CASSLDSRQVPEQFF. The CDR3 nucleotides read TGCGCCAGCAGCTTGGATTCTAGACAGGTCCCGGAGCAGTTCTTC.

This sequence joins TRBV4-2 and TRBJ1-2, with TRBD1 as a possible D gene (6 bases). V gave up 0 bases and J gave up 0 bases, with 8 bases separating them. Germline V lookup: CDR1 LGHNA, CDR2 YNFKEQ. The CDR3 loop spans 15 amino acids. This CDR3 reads CASSQEGQTNYGYTF. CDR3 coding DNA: TGTGCCAGCAGCCAAGAAGGACAGACTAACTATGGCTACACCTTC.

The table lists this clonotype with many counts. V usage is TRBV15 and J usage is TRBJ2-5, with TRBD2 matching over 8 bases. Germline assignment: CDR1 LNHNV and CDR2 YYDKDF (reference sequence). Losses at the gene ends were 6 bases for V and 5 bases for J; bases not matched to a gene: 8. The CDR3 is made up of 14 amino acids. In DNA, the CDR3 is TGTGCCACCAGTAGAAGCGGGAGTGGGGAGACCCAGTACTTC. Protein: CATSRSGSGETQYF.

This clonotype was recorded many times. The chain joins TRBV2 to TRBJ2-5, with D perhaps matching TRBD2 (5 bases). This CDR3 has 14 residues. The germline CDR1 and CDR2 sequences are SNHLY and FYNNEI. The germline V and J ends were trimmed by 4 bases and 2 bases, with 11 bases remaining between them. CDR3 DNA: TGTGCCAGCAGTGGAGGGCGCATGCAAGAGACCCAGTACTTC. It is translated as CASSGGRMQETQYF.

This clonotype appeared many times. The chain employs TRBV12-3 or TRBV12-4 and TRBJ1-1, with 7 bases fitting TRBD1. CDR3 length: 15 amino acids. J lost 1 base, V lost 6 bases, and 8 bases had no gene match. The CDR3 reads CASSPDRLPNTEAFF. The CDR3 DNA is TGTGCCAGCAGCCCGGACAGGCTACCGAACACTGAAGCTTTCTTT.

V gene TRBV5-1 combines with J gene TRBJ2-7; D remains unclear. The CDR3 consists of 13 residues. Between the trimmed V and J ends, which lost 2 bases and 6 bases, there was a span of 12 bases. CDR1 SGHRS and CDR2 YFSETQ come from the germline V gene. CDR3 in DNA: TGCGCCAGCAGCTTCGCGAATGATGGCGAGCAGTACTTC. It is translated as CASSFANDGEQYF.

The CDR3 nucleotides are TGTGCCAGCAGCTTAAGCCAGGGAGCAGATACGCAGTATTTT. It specifies CASSLSQGADTQYF. The gene calls are TRBV7-9 and TRBJ2-3; D is possibly TRBD1 or TRBD2 (5 bases each). The CDR3 spans 14 residues. The V end lost 2 bases, the J end lost 4 bases, and 10 bases lay between the germline ends. CDR1 and CDR2 from the germline V gene are SEHNR and FQNEAQ (reference sequence). The entire variable domain, with the rest obtained from reference TRBV7-9 and TRBJ2-3, is as follows: DTGVSQNPRHKITKRGQNVTFRCDPISEHNRLYWYRQTLGQGPEFLTYFQNEAQLEKSRLLSDRFSAERPKGSFSTLEIQRTEQGDSAMYLCASSLSQGADTQYFGPGTRLTVL.

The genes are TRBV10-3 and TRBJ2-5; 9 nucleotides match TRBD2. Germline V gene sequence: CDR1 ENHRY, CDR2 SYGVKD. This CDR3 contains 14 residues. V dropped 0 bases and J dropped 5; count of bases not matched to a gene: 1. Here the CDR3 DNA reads TGTGCCATCAGTGAGTCGGGGACTAGCGAGACCCAGTACTTC. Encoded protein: CAISESGTSETQYF.

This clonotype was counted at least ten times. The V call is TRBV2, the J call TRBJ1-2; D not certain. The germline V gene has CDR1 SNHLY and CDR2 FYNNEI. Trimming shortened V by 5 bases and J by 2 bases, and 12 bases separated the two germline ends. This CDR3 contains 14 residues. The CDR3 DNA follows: TGTGCCAGCAGTAAAGAGGCGGGGAACTATGGCTACACCTTC. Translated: CASSKEAGNYGYTF.

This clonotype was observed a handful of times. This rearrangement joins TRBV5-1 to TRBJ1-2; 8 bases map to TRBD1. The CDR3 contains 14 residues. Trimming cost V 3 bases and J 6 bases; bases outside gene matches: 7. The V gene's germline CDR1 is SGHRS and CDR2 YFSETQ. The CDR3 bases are TGCGCCAGCAGCTCCTCCGGGACAGGAGATGGCTACACCTTC. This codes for CASSSSGTGDGYTF.

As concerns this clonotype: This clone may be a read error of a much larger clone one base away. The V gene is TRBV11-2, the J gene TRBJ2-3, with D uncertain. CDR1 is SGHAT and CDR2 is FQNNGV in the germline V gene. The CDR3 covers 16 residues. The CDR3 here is CVSSLRPGGSTDTQYF. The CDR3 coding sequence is TGTGTCAGCAGTTTAAGGCCGGGCGGAAGCACAGATACGCAGTATTTT.

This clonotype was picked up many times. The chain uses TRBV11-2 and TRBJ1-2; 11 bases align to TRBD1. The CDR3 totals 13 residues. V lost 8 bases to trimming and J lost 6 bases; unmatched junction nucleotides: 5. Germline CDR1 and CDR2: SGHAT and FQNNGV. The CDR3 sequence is CASRRTGGNGYTF. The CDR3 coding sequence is TGTGCCAGCCGCAGGACAGGGGGCAATGGCTACACCTTC.

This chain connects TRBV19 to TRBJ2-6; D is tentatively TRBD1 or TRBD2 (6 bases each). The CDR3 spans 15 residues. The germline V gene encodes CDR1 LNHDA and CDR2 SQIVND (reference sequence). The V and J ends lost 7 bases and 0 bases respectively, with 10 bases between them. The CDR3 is CASIGGSSGANVLTF. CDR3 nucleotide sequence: TGTGCCAGTATAGGGGGGAGCTCTGGGGCCAACGTCCTGACTTTC.